This TCR beta chain was sequenced for a study of blood T cell repertoires in COVID-19. As for the study in general: COVID-19 samples, acute and convalescent, were from the United States, Italy and Spain.

Per the authors' pipeline: Counts of nucleated cells, estimated from reference gene primer amplification, were obtained. Data came from immunoSEQ multiplex PCR; TCRdb stores just in-frame clones and leaves some out. V, J and clone size are those of that table, while D and trimming were read from the DNA. The sample shows tens of thousands of clones, 75% to 95% of them seen only once. This CDR3 contains 14 residues. V gave up 3 bases and J gave up 6 bases, with 14 bases separating them. The germline gives CDR1 SGHTA, CDR2 FQGNSA. The chain carries TRBV7-2 and TRBJ1-2; tentative D call: TRBD1 (5 bases). The sample consisted of peripheral blood. This receptor was obtained from a human donor with active COVID-19. The donor label of this sample is uncertain. The DNA for the CDR3 is TGTGCCAGCAGCTTTAAGGGGCGCGAAAATGGCTACACCTTC. Translated, it gives CASSFKGRENGYTF.